These 26 T cell receptor beta chains were sequenced from one sample in a study of blood T cell repertoires in COVID-19. Sequencing used immunoSEQ multiplex PCR; TCRdb keeps in-frame clones, though not all of them. The data show just over 300,000 clones, with about nine tenths seen just once and around 4% held by the top ten. The sample was PBMCs or T cells enriched from blood (not recorded which). These receptors all come from a man in his thirties or forties who had recovered from COVID-19.

This clone appeared once. The V gene is TRBV6-5, the J gene TRBJ1-2; possibly TRBD1 for D (5 bases). Per germline, CDR1 MNHEY and CDR2 SVGAGI. V lost 0 bases to trimming and J lost 4 bases, with 9 bases between them. The CDR3 covers 14 residues. The CDR3 DNA is TGTGCCAGCAGTTACTCACCGGACACCTATGGCTACACCTTC. It specifies CASSYSPDTYGYTF.

The V and J genes are TRBV19 and TRBJ1-5; TRBD1 matches 9 bases. The CDR3 has 16 residues. The trim removed 5 bases at V and 0 bases at J, leaving 5 bases unmatched. The V gene's germline CDR1 is LNHDA and CDR2 SQIVND (reference sequence). The CDR3 DNA sequence: TGTGCCAGTAGTCCGGACAGGGGTTATAGCAATCAGCCCCAGCATTTT. Its protein product is CASSPDRGYSNQPQHF.

CDR3 protein: CATSDLAGQGFGTDTQYF. CDR3 in DNA: TGTGCCACCAGTGATTTAGCGGGACAGGGGTTCGGGACAGATACGCAGTATTTT. V usage is TRBV24-1 and J usage is TRBJ2-3; 10 bases align to TRBD1. The J segment lost 3 bases and the V segment lost 1 base, leaving 9 bases of the junction unmatched. The germline CDR1 and CDR2 sequences are KGHDR and SFDVKD. The CDR3 consists of 18 residues.

The V call is TRBV11-2, the J call TRBJ1-1; a possible D gene is TRBD1 (6 bases). Germline V gives CDR1 SGHAT, CDR2 FQNNGV. This CDR3 is built from 16 residues. Trimming removed 4 bases from V and 1 base from J, with 16 bases in between. The CDR3 coding sequence is TGTGCCAGCAGCTACAGACAGGTCTCGGCGAACACTGAAGCTTTCTTT. This encodes CASSYRQVSANTEAFF. The whole variable domain, filled in from reference TRBV11-2 and TRBJ1-1, reads EAGVAQSPRYKIIEKRQSVAFWCNPISGHATLYWYQQILGQGPKLLIQFQNNGVVDDSQLPKDRFSAERLKGVDSTLKIQPAKLEDSAVYLCASSYRQVSANTEAFFGQGTRLTVV.

The V and J genes are TRBV11-3 and TRBJ2-1; 12 bases are shared with TRBD2. The V gene's germline CDR1 is SGHNT and CDR2 YENEEA. The CDR3 is 16 amino acids. The V segment lost 4 bases and the J segment 6 bases; nucleotides outside the gene matches: 7. In DNA, the CDR3 is TGTGCCAGCAGCTCTAGGACTAGCGGGAAGAGCAATGAGCAGTTCTTC. Its translation is CASSSRTSGKSNEQFF. The complete variable domain, with remaining parts taken from reference TRBV11-3 and TRBJ2-1, reads EAGVVQSPRYKIIEKKQPVAFWCNPISGHNTLYWYLQNLGQGPELLIRYENEEAVDDSQLPKDRFSAERLKGVDSTLKIQPAELGDSAVYLCASSSRTSGKSNEQFFGPGTRLTVL.

The rearrangement links TRBV28 to TRBJ1-2, with unresolved D. The germline V gene has CDR1 MDHEN and CDR2 SYDVKM. The CDR3 is made up of 14 amino acids. The ends were cut back, 1 base at V and 6 bases at J, with 12 bases in the middle. CDR3 sequence (DNA): TGTGCCAGCAGTTTATATGTCCAACAGCATGGCTACACCTTC. Translating gives CASSLYVQQHGYTF.

CDR3 DNA: TGCGCCAGCAGCTTGGAAACAGGTGGTCAGCCCCAGCATTTT. Its translation: CASSLETGGQPQHF. The chain uses TRBV5-1 and TRBJ1-5, with D maybe TRBD1 (5 bases). This CDR3 contains 14 residues. CDR1 is SGHRS, CDR2 YFSETQ, per germline. The V end was cut by 0 bases, the J end by 6 bases, with 10 bases between.

The V and J genes are TRBV21-1 and TRBJ2-3; the table's D call, TRBD2, has no DNA check behind it. TRBV21-1 is given as a pseudogene. The CDR3 loop spans 16 amino acids. CDR3 nucleotide sequence: TGTGCCAGCAGCAAAGATAAGCGGGAGAGGATAGATACGCAGTATTTT. Its translation: CASSKDKRERIDTQYF.

The chain is built from TRBV19 and TRBJ1-2; 10 bases agree with TRBD1. J was trimmed by 1 base and V by 9 bases; bases with no gene match: 8. Germline CDR1 reads LNHDA; CDR2 reads SQIVND (reference sequence). The length of the CDR3 is 15 residues. DNA of the CDR3: TGTGCCAGCCGGGGACAGGGGCAGGTTAACTATGGCTACACCTTC. Amino acids: CASRGQGQVNYGYTF.

V usage is TRBV3-1 (or the pseudogene TRBV3-2) and J usage is TRBJ2-3; tentatively, D is TRBD1 (6 bases). Germline V gene data show CDR1 as LGHDT and CDR2 as YNNKEL (reference sequence). The CDR3 covers 21 residues. Trimming left V 0 bases short and J 5 bases short, with 30 bases between. The CDR3 DNA sequence: TGTGCCAGCAGCCAAGATCCCTTTCACCCGCACTCGCGACAGGAGCGAGATACGCAGTATTTT. This sequence encodes CASSQDPFHPHSRQERDTQYF.

The table lists this clone with a count of one. The V call is TRBV5-1, the J call TRBJ2-7, with 8 bases identical to TRBD1. Germline CDR1 and CDR2: SGHRS and YFSETQ. The V and J ends lost 7 bases and 7 bases, in that order; junction bases with no gene match: 13. This CDR3 has 14 residues. CDR3 DNA: TGCGCCAGCTCGCGGTTCGTGACAGGGGAAGAGCAGTACTTC. Amino acid sequence: CASSRFVTGEEQYF. The whole variable domain, remainder taken from reference TRBV5-1 and TRBJ2-7, is KAGVTQTPRYLIKTRGQQVTLSCSPISGHRSVSWYQQTPGQGLQFLFEYFSETQRNKGNFPGRFSGRQFSNSRSEMNVSTLELGDSALYLCASSRFVTGEEQYFGPGTRLTVT.

As concerns this clone: At the DNA level, this CDR3 is encoded by other sequences in the same sample as well. The chain employs TRBV30 and TRBJ2-3; D gene uncertain. Germline V lookup: CDR1 GTSNPN, CDR2 SVGIG (reference sequence). The V and J ends lost 2 bases and 1 base respectively, with 4 bases between them. The CDR3 sequence is 12 residues long. The CDR3: CAWSPGTDTQYF. The DNA for the CDR3 is TGTGCCTGGAGTCCGGGCACAGATACGCAGTATTTT.

J is TRBJ2-1 and V is TRBV5-1; a weak D match, TRBD1 (5 bases). The CDR3 totals 16 residues. Germline V gene data show CDR1 as SGHRS and CDR2 as YFSETQ. The V and J ends lost 1 base and 1 base respectively, with 12 bases between them. Here the CDR3 reads CASSLSAGPSYNEQFF. In nucleotides, the CDR3 is TGCGCCAGCAGCTTGTCAGCAGGGCCATCCTACAATGAGCAGTTCTTC.

The chain couples TRBV20-1 to TRBJ2-7; 10 bases are a match to TRBD1. This CDR3 is built from 17 residues. CDR1 and CDR2 (germline): DFQATT, SNEGSKA (reference sequence). V shed 3 bases and J 2 bases; nucleotides not matched to a gene: 13. The CDR3 reads CSASGPLTGQGAYEQYF. As DNA, the CDR3 is TGCAGTGCTAGTGGCCCCCTAACCGGACAGGGGGCCTACGAGCAGTACTTC.

The chain has TRBV19 and TRBJ2-7; a possible D gene is TRBD1 (7 bases). CDR1 and CDR2 from the germline V gene are LNHDA and SQIVND (reference sequence). The V end was cut by 5 bases, the J end by 6 bases, with 14 bases between. This CDR3 has 13 amino acids. The DNA for the CDR3 is TGTGCCAGTAGTGGGCGGGACAGTTCCGAGCAGTACTTC. Translating gives CASSGRDSSEQYF.

The chain couples TRBV27 to TRBJ2-1; possible D gene TRBD2, 6 bases. In germline, CDR1 is MNHEY, CDR2 SMNVEV (reference sequence). This CDR3 has 14 residues. V dropped 6 bases and J dropped 9 bases, with 18 bases sitting between them. The CDR3, as DNA: TGTGCCAGCAGCCAAGTTAAGATGGGGGGTGAGCAGTTCTTC. This translates into CASSQVKMGGEQFF.

The genes are TRBV3-1 (or the pseudogene TRBV3-2) and TRBJ2-5; D gene uncertain. The germline V gene encodes CDR1 LGHDT and CDR2 YNNKEL (reference sequence). V lost 1 base to trimming and J lost 2 bases, with 8 bases between them. The CDR3 sequence is 14 residues long. Here the CDR3 reads CASSQARPQETQYF. The CDR3 DNA reads as TGTGCCAGCAGCCAAGCCAGGCCGCAAGAGACCCAGTACTTC.

The chain combines TRBV30 with TRBJ1-2, with D uncertain. Deletions cut 0 bases from V and 4 bases from J, with 12 bases between. The germline V gene encodes CDR1 GTSNPN and CDR2 SVGIG (reference sequence). The CDR3 extends over 14 amino acids. The CDR3 spells CAWSVSGWGYGYTF. Here the CDR3 DNA reads TGTGCCTGGAGTGTATCGGGGTGGGGCTATGGCTACACCTTC.

The chain joins TRBV27 to TRBJ1-6; D gene uncertain. V was shortened by 1 base and J by 2 bases, with 9 bases between the two germline ends. Germline-derived CDR1 and CDR2 are MNHEY and SMNVEV (reference sequence). The CDR3 spans 16 residues. The CDR3 reads CASSLLQRAYNSPLHF. CDR3 DNA: TGTGCCAGCAGTTTATTGCAGAGGGCCTATAATTCACCCCTCCACTTT.

The gene calls are TRBV19 and TRBJ1-6; a weak D match, TRBD1 (6 bases). Germline CDR1 reads LNHDA; CDR2 reads SQIVND (reference sequence). With 2 bases removed from V and 10 bases from J, the gap between germline ends came to 18 bases. The CDR3 extends over 16 amino acids. CDR3 in DNA: TGTGCCAGTAGTATAACAGGGCGGGTGGGCCAATCACCCCTCCACTTT. This gives the protein CASSITGRVGQSPLHF.

This clone was found once. The rearrangement uses TRBV28 and TRBJ1-5; D is perhaps TRBD1 (6 bases). This CDR3 has 13 amino acids. Germline lookup yields CDR1 MDHEN and CDR2 SYDVKM. V lost 5 bases and J lost 7, with 12 bases in between. The CDR3 nucleotides are TGTGCCAGCAGTATAAACAGGGCACAGCCCCAGCATTTT. The encoded protein is CASSINRAQPQHF.

The chain uses TRBV5-5 and TRBJ1-6; tentative D call: TRBD1 (6 bases). Germline lookup yields CDR1 SGHKS and CDR2 YYEKEE (reference sequence). This CDR3 is built from 14 residues. The V end lost 4 bases, the J end lost 5 bases, and 10 bases lay between the germline ends. The CDR3, as DNA: TGTGCCAGCAGCCGACAGGTGGATAATTCACCCCTCCACTTT. Amino acids: CASSRQVDNSPLHF.

The chain combines TRBV5-1 with TRBJ2-7; no reliable D call. From germline, CDR1 is SGHRS and CDR2 YFSETQ. This CDR3 comprises 14 residues. Trimming took off 0 bases at V and 9 bases at J, with 16 bases between the two ends. CDR3 sequence: CASSLEVPSRGQYF. The CDR3 DNA is TGCGCCAGCAGCTTGGAGGTTCCGTCGAGAGGGCAGTACTTC.

The chain uses TRBV11-3 and TRBJ2-5; 8 bases map to TRBD2. The V and J ends lost 3 bases and 4 bases, in that order; junction bases with no gene match: 10. Germline CDR1 reads SGHNT; CDR2 reads YENEEA. The CDR3 contains 16 residues. This chain's CDR3 is CASSFLTSGGGETQYF. CDR3 DNA sequence: TGTGCCAGCAGCTTTCTAACTAGCGGAGGGGGAGAGACCCAGTACTTC.

This chain links TRBV18 with TRBJ2-7, with D possibly being TRBD2 (5 bases). V gave up 3 bases and J gave up 3 bases, with 12 bases separating them. Germline V gene lookup returns CDR1 KGHSH and CDR2 LQKENI. The CDR3 is made up of 14 amino acids. The CDR3 DNA sequence: TGTGCCAGCTCACCCGGGGTATTGGGCTACGAGCAGTACTTC. Encoded protein: CASSPGVLGYEQYF.

The chain uses TRBV3-1 (or the pseudogene TRBV3-2) and TRBJ1-6; possible D gene TRBD1, 6 bases. The germline V gene encodes CDR1 LGHDT and CDR2 YNNKEL (reference sequence). Deletions cut 3 bases from V and 7 bases from J, with 10 bases between. The CDR3 is 14 residues long. The CDR3 reads CASSQSGVNSPLHF. The DNA of the CDR3 is TGTGCCAGCAGCCAGTCAGGGGTCAATTCACCCCTCCACTTT.